Sequencing of this T cell receptor (beta chain) was carried out in a study of CD8 T cells in ankylosing spondylitis (dated 2017 in TCRdb). For the wider study: The study set out to find disease-linked TCR variants by profiling T cell receptor beta repertoires in ankylosing spondylitis patients and healthy donors. The full study cohort comprised approximately 23 ankylosing spondylitis patients and about 110 healthy donors. Peripheral blood was sampled, and synovial fluid was also collected from ankylosing spondylitis patients. Beyond this particular receptor, the publication reports: Significant enrichment of the disease-linked clones was reported in matched synovial fluid samples from ankylosing spondylitis patients. Some motif variants had previously been reported in the synovial fluid and blood of reactive arthritis patients, which suggests shared mechanisms of disease initiation. Blood from ankylosing spondylitis patients appeared to be characterized by a TCR beta motif made up of under 10 highly homologous amino acid variants. The disease-linked clones showed a CD8+ phenotype and occurred at relatively low frequencies in peripheral blood.

CDR1 and CDR2 are read off the germline V gene as SGHAT and FQNNGV. Trimming removed 7 bases from V and 7 bases from J; the gene matches leave 8 bases unexplained. The CDR3 starts with the cysteine, ends with the phenylalanine, and has 14 residues. Only the CDR3 region is kept as DNA, spanning 42 bases read in frame from base 1. The run used an Illumina HiSeq 2500. Quantitative 5'-RACE with molecular barcodes was the method used to prepare the TCR beta libraries. Concerning the study's data processing: To identify disease-linked TCR variants, a new computational method was used, one built on a probabilistic model of VDJ rearrangement. The raw public reads went through TCRdb reprocessing: fastp at Q25, MiXCR clone calling, in-frame beta chains kept. Rows matching on CDR3 protein sequence are summarized as one entry with the most common DNA and genes. TCRdb's processing, not the authors' own work, is the source of the V and J calls. The sample data list around 300,000 distinct CDR3 sequences, and less than 25% of these were observed just once. Under 4% of the sample is in the top ten clones.

This clonotype was seen repeatedly, ten times or more. Its cognate antigen has yet to be identified. The input lacks base qualities; no much larger clone sits a single base away. This receptor chain uses TRBV11-2 and TRBJ2-2; TRBD2 matches 8 bases in the middle. This TCR derives from a female donor with ankylosing spondylitis or in good health (not recorded which). Sequences were obtained from blood, either unsorted or a sorted T cell fraction (not recorded which). The CDR3 amino acid sequence is: CASTASGSVGELFF. The nucleotide sequence reads as follows: TGTGCCAGCACCGCAAGCGGGAGCGTCGGGGAGCTGTTTTTT.